This T cell receptor (beta chain) is from a study of T cells in Graves' hyperthyroidism and ophthalmopathy. Study in general: Initial diagnosis, before any treatment, was when peripheral blood was collected. General study results and limits: Among thyroid clonotypes expanded above 0.001, most also appeared in blood.

The investigators amplified TCR beta CDR3 regions from RNA transcripts. During a first-round RT-PCR of the TCR CDR3, the HTBI primer set was used. A single record per CDR3 protein comes from TCRdb applying MiXCR to the multiplex PCR reads. The top ten clones hold under 8.5% of a sample with 700,000 or so distinct CDR3 sequences, 15% to 20% of them seen once. This clonotype was seen only a few times. Antigen: not known. Researchers barred patients who had uncontrolled infection, other autoimmune disease, pregnancy or lactation. Extraction of PBMCs used 8.5 to 10 ml of fresh peripheral blood. Germline V lookup: CDR1 SGHRS, CDR2 YFSETQ. Trimming left V 0 bases short and J 10 bases short, with 16 bases between. The CDR3 covers 14 residues.

This clonotype was sampled from a man between 18 and 29 years old with Graves' hyperthyroidism. The chain combines TRBV5-1 with TRBJ1-1; possible D gene TRBD1, 5 bases. What was sequenced was blood. In DNA, the CDR3 is TGCGCCAGCAGCTTGGGGGTCAGGGCTGGGGGAGCTTTCTTT. Amino acid sequence: CASSLGVRAGGAFF.